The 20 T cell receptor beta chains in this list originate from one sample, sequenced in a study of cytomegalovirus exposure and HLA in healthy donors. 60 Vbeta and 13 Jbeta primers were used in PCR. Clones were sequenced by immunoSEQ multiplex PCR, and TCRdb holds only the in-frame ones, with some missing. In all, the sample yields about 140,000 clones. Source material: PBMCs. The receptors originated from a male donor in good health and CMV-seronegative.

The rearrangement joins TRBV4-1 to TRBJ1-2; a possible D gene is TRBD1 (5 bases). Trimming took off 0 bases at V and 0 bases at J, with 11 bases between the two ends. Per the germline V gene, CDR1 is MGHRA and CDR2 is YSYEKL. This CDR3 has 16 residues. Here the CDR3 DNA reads TGCGCCAGCAGCCAAGAGGGTGACAGAGCTAACTATGGCTACACCTTC. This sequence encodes CASSQEGDRANYGYTF.

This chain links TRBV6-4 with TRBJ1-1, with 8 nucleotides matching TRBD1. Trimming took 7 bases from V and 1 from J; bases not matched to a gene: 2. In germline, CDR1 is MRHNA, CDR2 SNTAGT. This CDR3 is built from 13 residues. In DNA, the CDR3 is TGTGCCAGCAAAGGGACAGGGAACACTGAAGCTTTCTTT. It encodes CASKGTGNTEAFF.

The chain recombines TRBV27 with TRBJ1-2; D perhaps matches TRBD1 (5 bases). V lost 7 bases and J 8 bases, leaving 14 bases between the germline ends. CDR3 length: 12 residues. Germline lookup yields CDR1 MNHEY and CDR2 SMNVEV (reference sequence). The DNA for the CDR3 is TGTGCCAGCACCCGTCGGGGGGAAGGCTACACCTTC. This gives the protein CASTRRGEGYTF.

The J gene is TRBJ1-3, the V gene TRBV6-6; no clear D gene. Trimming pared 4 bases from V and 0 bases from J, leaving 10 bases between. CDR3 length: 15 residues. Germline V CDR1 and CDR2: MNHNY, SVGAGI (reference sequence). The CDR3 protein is CASSSPGDSGNTIYF. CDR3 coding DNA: TGTGCCAGCAGTTCCCCGGGAGACTCTGGAAACACCATATATTTT.

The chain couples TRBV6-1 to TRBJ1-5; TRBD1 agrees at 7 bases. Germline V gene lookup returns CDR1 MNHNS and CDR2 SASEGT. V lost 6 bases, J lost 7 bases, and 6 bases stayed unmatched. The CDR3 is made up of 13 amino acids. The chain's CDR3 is CASRRRGQQPQHF. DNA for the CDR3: TGTGCCAGCAGGAGGAGGGGGCAACAGCCCCAGCATTTT.

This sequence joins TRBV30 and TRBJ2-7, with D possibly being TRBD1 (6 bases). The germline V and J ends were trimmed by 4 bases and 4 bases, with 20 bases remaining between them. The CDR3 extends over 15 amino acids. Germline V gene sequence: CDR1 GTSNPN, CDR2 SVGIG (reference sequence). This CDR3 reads CAWKSTGLGLYEQYF. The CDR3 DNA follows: TGTGCCTGGAAATCCACAGGGCTGGGCCTTTACGAGCAGTACTTC.

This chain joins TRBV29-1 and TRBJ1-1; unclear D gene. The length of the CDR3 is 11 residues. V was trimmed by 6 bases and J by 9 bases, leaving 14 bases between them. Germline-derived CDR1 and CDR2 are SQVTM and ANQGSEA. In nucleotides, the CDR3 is TGCAGCGTCCCCGGGAGAGCCCAAGCTTTCTTT. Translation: CSVPGRAQAFF.

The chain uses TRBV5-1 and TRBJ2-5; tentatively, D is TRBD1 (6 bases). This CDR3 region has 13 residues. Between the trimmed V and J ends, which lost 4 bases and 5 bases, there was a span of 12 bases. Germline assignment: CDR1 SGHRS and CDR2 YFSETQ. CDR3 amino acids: CASSGRGDETQYF. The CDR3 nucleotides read TGCGCCAGCAGCGGCAGGGGTGACGAGACCCAGTACTTC.

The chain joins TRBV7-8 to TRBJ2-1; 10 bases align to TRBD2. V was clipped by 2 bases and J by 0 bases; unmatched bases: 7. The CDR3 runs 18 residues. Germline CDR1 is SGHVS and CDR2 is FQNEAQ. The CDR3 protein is CASSLSPSGSSSYNEQFF. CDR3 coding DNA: TGTGCCAGCAGCTTAAGTCCTAGCGGGAGTAGCTCCTACAATGAGCAGTTCTTC.

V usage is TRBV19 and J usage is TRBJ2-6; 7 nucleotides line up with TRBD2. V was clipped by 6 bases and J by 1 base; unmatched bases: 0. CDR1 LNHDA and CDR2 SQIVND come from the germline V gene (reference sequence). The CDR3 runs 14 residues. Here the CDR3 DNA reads TGTGCCAGTAGCGGGGGGTCTGGGGCCAACGTCCTGACTTTC. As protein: CASSGGSGANVLTF.

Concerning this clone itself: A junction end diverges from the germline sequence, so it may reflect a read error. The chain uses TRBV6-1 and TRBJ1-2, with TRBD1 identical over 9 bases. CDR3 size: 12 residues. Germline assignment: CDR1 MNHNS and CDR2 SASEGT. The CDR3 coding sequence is TGTGCCAGCAGTCCCCTTGCCGGGACAGGGTTTTTC. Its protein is CASSPLAGTGFF.

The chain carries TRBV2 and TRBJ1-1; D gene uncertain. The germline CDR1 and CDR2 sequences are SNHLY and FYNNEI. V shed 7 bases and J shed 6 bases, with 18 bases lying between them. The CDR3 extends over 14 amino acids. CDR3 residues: CASILSGLVSEAFF. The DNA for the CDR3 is TGTGCCAGCATTCTGTCTGGTTTAGTCTCTGAAGCTTTCTTT.

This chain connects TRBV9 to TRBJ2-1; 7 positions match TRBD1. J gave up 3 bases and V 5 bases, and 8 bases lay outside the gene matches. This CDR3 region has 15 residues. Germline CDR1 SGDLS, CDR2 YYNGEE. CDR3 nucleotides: TGTGCCAGCAGTTTTTCGGGACAGAACTACAATGAGCAGTTCTTC. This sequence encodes CASSFSGQNYNEQFF.

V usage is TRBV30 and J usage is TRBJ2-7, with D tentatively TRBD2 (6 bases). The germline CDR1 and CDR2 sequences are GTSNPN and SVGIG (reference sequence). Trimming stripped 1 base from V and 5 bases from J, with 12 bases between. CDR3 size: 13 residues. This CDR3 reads CAWSGIRENEQYF. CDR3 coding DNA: TGTGCCTGGAGTGGAATACGGGAGAACGAGCAGTACTTC.

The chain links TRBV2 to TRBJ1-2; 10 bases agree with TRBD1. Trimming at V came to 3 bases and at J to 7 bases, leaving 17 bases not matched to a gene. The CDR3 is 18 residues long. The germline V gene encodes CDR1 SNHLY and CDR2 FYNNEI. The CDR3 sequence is CASSDGSAPDRGLGGYTF. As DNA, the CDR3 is TGTGCCAGCAGTGACGGATCCGCCCCTGACAGGGGGCTGGGTGGCTACACCTTC.

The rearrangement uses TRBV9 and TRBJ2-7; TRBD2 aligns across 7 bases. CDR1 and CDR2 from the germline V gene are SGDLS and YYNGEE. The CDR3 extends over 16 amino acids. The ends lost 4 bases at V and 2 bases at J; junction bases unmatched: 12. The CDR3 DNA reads TGTGCCAGCAGCCCCCGGGCTAGCGGAGACACCTACGAGCAGTACTTC. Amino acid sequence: CASSPRASGDTYEQYF. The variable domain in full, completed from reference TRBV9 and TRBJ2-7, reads DSGVTQTPKHLITATGQRVTLRCSPRSGDLSVYWYQQSLDQGLQFLIQYYNGEERAKGNILERFSAQQFPDLHSELNLSSLELGDSALYFCASSPRASGDTYEQYFGPGTRLTVT.

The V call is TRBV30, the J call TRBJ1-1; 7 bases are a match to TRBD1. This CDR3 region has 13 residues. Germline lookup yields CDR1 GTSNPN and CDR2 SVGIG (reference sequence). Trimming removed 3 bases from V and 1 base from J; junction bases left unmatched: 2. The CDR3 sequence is CAWRGQTNTEAFF. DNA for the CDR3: TGTGCCTGGAGGGGACAGACGAACACTGAAGCTTTCTTT. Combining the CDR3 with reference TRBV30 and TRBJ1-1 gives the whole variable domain SQTIHQWPATLVQPVGSPLSLECTVEGTSNPNLYWYRQAAGRGLQLLFYSVGIGQISSEVPQNLSASRPQDRQFILSSKKLLLSDSGFYLCAWRGQTNTEAFFGQGTRLTVV.

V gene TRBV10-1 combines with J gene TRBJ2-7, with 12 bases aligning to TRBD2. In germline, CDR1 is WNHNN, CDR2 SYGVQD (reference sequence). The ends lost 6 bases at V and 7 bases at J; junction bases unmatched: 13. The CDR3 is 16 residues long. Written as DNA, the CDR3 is TGCGCCAGCAGGGTTACTAGCGGGGGGACCGGGTGGGAGCAGTACTTC. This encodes CASRVTSGGTGWEQYF.

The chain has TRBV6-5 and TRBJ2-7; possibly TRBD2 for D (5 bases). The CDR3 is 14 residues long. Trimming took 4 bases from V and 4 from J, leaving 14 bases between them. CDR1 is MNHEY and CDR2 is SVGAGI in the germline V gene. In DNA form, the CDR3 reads TGTGCCAGCAGTTCGAGTGCGGGCCTATACGAGCAGTACTTC. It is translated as CASSSSAGLYEQYF.

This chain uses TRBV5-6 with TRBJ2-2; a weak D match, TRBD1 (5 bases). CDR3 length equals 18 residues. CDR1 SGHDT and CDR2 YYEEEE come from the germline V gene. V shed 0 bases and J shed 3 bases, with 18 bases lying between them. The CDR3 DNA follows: TGTGCCAGCAGCTTGGACCCACGCTGGAGACAGCACACCGGGGAGCTGTTTTTT. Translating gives CASSLDPRWRQHTGELFF.